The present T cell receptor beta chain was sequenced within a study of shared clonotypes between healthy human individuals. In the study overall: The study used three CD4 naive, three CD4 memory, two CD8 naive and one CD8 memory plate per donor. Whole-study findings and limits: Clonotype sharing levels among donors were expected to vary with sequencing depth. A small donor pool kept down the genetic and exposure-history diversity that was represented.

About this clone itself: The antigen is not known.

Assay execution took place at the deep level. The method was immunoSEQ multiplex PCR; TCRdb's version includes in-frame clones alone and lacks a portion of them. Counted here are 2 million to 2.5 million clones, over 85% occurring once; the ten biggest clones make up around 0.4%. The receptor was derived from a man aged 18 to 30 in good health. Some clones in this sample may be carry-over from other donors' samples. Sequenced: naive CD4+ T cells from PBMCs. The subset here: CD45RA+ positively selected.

The CDR3 bases are TGTGCCAGCAGCTTAGCGGAGTACGAGCAGTACTTC. Protein: CASSLAEYEQYF. This chain connects TRBV7-8 to TRBJ2-7; D gene unclear. CDR1 is SGHVS and CDR2 is FQNEAQ in the germline V gene. The germline V and J ends were trimmed by 0 bases and 4 bases, with 4 bases remaining between them. The CDR3 runs to 12 residues. The full variable domain, in which reference TRBV7-8 and TRBJ2-7 provide the parts outside the CDR3, is GAGVSQSPRYKVAKRGQDVALRCDPISGHVSLFWYQQALGQGPEFLTYFQNEAQLDKSGLPSDRFFAERPEGSVSTLKIQRTQQEDSAVYLCASSLAEYEQYFGPGTRLTVT.